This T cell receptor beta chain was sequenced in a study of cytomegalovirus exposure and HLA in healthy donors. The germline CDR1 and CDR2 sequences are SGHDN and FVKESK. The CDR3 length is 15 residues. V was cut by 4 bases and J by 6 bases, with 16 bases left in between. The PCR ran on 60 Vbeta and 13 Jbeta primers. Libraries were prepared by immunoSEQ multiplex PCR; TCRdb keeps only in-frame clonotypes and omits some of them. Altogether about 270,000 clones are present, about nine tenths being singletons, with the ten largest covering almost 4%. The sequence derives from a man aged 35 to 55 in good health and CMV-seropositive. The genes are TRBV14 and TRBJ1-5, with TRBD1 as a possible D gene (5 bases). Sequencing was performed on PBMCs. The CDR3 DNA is TGTGCCAGCAGCCCGGGACTGTCGAGGCCTCAGCCCCAGCATTTT. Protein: CASSPGLSRPQPQHF. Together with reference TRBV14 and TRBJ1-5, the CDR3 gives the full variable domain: EAGVTQFPSHSVIEKGQTVTLRCDPISGHDNLYWYRRVMGKEIKFLLHFVKESKQDESGMPNNRFLAERTGGTYSTLKVQPAELEDSGVYFCASSPGLSRPQPQHFGDGTRLSIL.